The T cell receptor beta chain under discussion was sequenced for a study of siplizumab effects on memory and regulatory T cells. Sequencing used immunoSEQ multiplex PCR; TCRdb keeps in-frame clones, though not all of them. Of 70,000 to 95,000 clones listed, approximately 97% are singletons. The length of the CDR3 is 17 residues. CDR1 SNHLY and CDR2 FYNNEI come from the germline V gene. V lost 6 bases, J lost 0 bases, and 15 bases lay in between. The clonotype was recovered from a human donor in good health. The V call is TRBV2, the J call TRBJ2-6; maybe TRBD2 (6 bases). Input material: naive CD4+ T cells sorted from blood. The CDR3 DNA follows: TGTGCCAGCAGAGAATCCGGAGGGAGCTCTGGGGCCAACGTCCTGACTTTC. This encodes CASRESGGSSGANVLTF.